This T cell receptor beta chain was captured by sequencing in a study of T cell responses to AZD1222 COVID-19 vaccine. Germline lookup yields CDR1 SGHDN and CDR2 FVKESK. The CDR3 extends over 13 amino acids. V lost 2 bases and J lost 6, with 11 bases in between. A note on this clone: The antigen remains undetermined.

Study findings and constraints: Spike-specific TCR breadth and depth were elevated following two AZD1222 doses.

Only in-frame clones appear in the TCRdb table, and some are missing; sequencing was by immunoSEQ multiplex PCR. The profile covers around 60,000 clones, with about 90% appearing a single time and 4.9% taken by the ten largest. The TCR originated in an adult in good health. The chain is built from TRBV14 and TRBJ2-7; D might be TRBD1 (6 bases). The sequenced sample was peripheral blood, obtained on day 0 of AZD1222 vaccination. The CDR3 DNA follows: TGTGCCAGCAGCCAAACAGGGTTTACCGAGCAGTACTTC. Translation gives CASSQTGFTEQYF.